Detailed here is one T cell receptor beta chain. The antigen remains unidentified. Sequence at one end of the junction differs from germline and may be a read error. Distinct nucleotide sequences in the sample also encode this CDR3. The sample is drawn from a study of beta chain features in type 1 diabetes. Points from the study as a whole: Moderately but significantly shorter TCRB CDR3s were found in Type 1 diabetes patients in all four CD4+ subsets. For TCRB rearrangement, an influence of HLA type remained unresolved here.

Expressed TCRB transcripts got sequenced, as all isolated RNA was reverse transcribed. Regulatory, naive and central memory T cell samples averaged around 3.6 million reads. Clones were read by immunoSEQ multiplex PCR, and TCRdb kept only the in-frame ones, dropping some. The sample shows 95,000 to 110,000 clones, roughly 28% of them seen only once. The germline CDR1 and CDR2 sequences are MNHNY and SVGAGI (reference sequence). The CDR3 has 13 amino acids. The chain has TRBV6-6 and TRBJ1-1, with D possibly TRBD1 on 6 matching bases. Material: central memory CD4+ T cells from blood. The sequence derives from a woman between 18 and 29 years old with type 1 diabetes. The CDR3 region is CASIGTRNTEAFF. For the CDR3, the DNA is TGTGCCAGCATCGGGACAAGGAACACTGAAGCCTTCTTT.